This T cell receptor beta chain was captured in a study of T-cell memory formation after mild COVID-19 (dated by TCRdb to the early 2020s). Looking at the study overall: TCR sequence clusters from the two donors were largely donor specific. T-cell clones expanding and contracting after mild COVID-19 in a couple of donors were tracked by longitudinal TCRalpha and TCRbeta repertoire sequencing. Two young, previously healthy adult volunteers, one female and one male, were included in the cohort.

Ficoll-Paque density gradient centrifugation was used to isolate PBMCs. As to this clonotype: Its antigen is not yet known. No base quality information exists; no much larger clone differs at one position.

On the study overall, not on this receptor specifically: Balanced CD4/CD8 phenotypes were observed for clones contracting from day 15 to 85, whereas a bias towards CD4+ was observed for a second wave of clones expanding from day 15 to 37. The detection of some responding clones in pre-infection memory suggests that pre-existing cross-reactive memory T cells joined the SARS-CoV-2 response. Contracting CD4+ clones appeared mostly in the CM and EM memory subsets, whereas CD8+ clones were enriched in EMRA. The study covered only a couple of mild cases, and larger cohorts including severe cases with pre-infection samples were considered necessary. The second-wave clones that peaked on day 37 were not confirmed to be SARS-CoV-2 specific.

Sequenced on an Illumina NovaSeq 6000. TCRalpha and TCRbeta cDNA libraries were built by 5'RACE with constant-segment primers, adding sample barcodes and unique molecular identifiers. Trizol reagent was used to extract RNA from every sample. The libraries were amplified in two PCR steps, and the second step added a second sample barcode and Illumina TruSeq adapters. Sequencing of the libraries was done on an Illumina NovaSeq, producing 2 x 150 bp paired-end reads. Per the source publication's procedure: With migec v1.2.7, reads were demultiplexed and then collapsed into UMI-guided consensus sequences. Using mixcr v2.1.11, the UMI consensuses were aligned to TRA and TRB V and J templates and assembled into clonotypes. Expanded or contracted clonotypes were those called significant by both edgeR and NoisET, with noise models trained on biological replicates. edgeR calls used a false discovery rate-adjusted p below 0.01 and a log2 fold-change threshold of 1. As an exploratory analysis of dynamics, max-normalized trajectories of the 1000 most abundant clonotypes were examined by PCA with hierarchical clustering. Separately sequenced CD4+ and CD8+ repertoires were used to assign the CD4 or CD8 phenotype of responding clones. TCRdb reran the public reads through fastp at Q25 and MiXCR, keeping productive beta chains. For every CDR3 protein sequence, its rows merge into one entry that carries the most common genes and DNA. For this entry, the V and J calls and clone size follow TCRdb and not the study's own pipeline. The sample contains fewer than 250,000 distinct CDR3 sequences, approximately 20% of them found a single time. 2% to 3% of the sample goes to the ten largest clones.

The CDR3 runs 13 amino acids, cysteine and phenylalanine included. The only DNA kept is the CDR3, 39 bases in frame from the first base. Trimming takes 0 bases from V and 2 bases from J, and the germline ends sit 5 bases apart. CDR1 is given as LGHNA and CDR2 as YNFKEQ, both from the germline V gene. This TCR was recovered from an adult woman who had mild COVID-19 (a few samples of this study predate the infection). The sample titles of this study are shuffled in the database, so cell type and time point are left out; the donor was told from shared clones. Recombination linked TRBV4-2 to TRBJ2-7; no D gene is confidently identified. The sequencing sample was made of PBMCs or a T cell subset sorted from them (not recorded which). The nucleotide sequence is TGTGCCAGCAGCCAAGACAAGACCTACGAGCAGTACTTC. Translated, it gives CASSQDKTYEQYF.